Below are 26 T cell receptor beta chains sequenced from a single sample in a study of CD8+CD57+ T cells in acquired aplastic anemia. Genomic DNA was employed as the template in profiling TCR beta VDJ and CDR3. From the reads, TCRdb called clonotypes with MiXCR, one entry per CDR3 protein. The data show under 350,000 distinct CDR3 sequences, 45% to 65% seen once. Only patients with CD8+CD57+ cell expansion on flow cytometry were chosen for sequencing. The specimen was sorted CD4+, CD8+, or CD8+CD57+ T cells (not recorded which) from PBMCs. The receptors were sampled from a human donor with aplastic anemia.

V is TRBV2 and J is TRBJ2-1; TRBD2 aligns across 10 bases. Germline trimming cut 8 bases from V and 3 bases from J; bases unmatched to any gene: 7. The CDR3 runs 15 residues. CDR1 SNHLY and CDR2 FYNNEI come from the germline V gene. CDR3 DNA sequence: TGTGCCAGCTGTATGTTAGCGGGGGGCTACAATGAGCAGTTCTTC. Its translation is CASCMLAGGYNEQFF.

This chain joins TRBV2 and TRBJ2-1; D is ambiguous. V gave up 7 bases and J gave up 2 bases, with 15 bases separating them. This CDR3 region has 15 residues. The germline gives CDR1 SNHLY, CDR2 FYNNEI. CDR3 amino acids: CASNSETITYNEQFF. Written as DNA, the CDR3 is TGTGCCAGCAACTCGGAGACAATAACCTACAATGAGCAGTTCTTC.

This clonotype occurred many times. The chain uses TRBV10-3 and TRBJ2-7, with D uncertain. The V and J ends lost 6 bases and 1 base respectively, with 7 bases between them. CDR1 and CDR2 from the germline V gene are ENHRY and SYGVKD. The CDR3 consists of 12 residues. CDR3 protein: CAIRDGSYEQYF. CDR3 DNA: TGTGCCATCAGGGACGGATCCTACGAGCAGTACTTC.

This clonotype was observed once. The chain recombines TRBV9 with TRBJ1-2; 9 bases fit TRBD1. There are 14 residues in the CDR3. V shed 6 bases, J shed 3 bases, and the junction held 6 bases outside the gene matches. Germline lookup yields CDR1 SGDLS and CDR2 YYNGEE. CDR3 amino acids: CASTLGQGHYGYTF. The CDR3 DNA follows: TGTGCCAGCACCCTAGGACAGGGGCACTATGGCTACACCTTC.

Concerning this clonotype itself: At one of its ends the junction is not consistent with the germline gene, which may arise from a read error. The chain recombines TRBV9 with TRBJ1-1, with TRBD1 identical over 7 bases. CDR1 and CDR2 (germline): SGDLS, YYNGEE. The CDR3 has 14 amino acids. This CDR3 is CAGSVEGAYTEAFF. The CDR3 nucleotides are TGTGCCGGCAGCGTAGAGGGGGCCTACACTGAAGCTTTCTTT.

This clonotype was observed a single time. One end of the junction fails to match germline, which may point to a read error. The chain has TRBV11-2 and TRBJ2-1; TRBD2 matches 12 bases. Germline lookup yields CDR1 SGHAT and CDR2 FQNNGV. The CDR3 length is 12 residues. CDR3 loop: CASSSPSGRADF. In DNA, the CDR3 is TGTGCCAGCAGCTCCCCTAGCGGGAGGGCCGACTTC.

As to this clonotype: One end of the junction fails to match germline, which may point to a read error. The V and J genes are TRBV7-8 and TRBJ2-1; a possible D gene is TRBD2 (6 bases). CDR3 length equals 14 residues. In germline, CDR1 is SGHVS, CDR2 FQNEAQ. CDR3 protein: CASSLVGLRNEQLF. CDR3 coding DNA: TGTGCCAGCAGCTTAGTTGGACTACGCAATGAGCAGCTCTTC.

Notes on this clonotype: The conserved closing phenylalanine or tryptophan is absent in this CDR3, likely reflecting a read error. The rearrangement uses TRBV20-1 and TRBJ1-5; the D gene is possibly TRBD1 (5 bases). This CDR3 is built from 15 residues. The V and J ends lost 6 bases and 0 bases respectively, with 15 bases between them. Germline V gene data show CDR1 as DFQATT and CDR2 as SNEGSKA (reference sequence). The CDR3 loop is CSAAMGQYSNQPQHL. For the CDR3, the DNA is TGCAGTGCCGCGATGGGGCAGTATAGCAATCAGCCCCAGCATCTT.

The J gene is TRBJ2-7, the V gene TRBV7-2; maybe TRBD1 (6 bases). The J call may be incorrect, as the DNA end agrees better with TRBJ2-5. The CDR3 spans 17 residues. Germline V gives CDR1 SGHTA, CDR2 FQGNSA. CDR3 in DNA: TGTGCCAGCAGCTTACGGACAGTTTCTGGGGCCACAGAGACCCAGTACTTC. This sequence encodes CASSLRTVSGATETQYF.

V and J are TRBV29-1 and TRBJ1-5; possible D gene TRBD1, 6 bases. Germline CDR1 reads SQVTM; CDR2 reads ANQGSEA. Trimming left V 7 bases short and J 2 bases short, with 15 bases between. The CDR3 extends over 14 amino acids. CDR3 amino acids: CSAGGGNGNQPQHF. CDR3 bases: TGCAGCGCTGGAGGGGGGAATGGCAATCAGCCCCAGCATTTT.

The chain uses TRBV5-4 and TRBJ1-1; D may be TRBD1 (6 bases). The CDR3 has 13 amino acids. V was cut by 7 bases and J by 0 bases, with 10 bases left in between. Germline loops: CDR1 SGHNT, CDR2 YYREEE (reference sequence). For the CDR3, the DNA is TGTGCCAGCCTGACAGGATTGAACACTGAAGCTTTCTTT. Its translation is CASLTGLNTEAFF.

This rearrangement joins TRBV7-2 to TRBJ2-3; 9 bases are a match to TRBD2. CDR1 and CDR2 (germline): SGHTA, FQGNSA. V was clipped by 3 bases and J by 11 bases; unmatched bases: 15. The CDR3 runs to 16 residues. CDR3 sequence (DNA): TGTGCCAGCAGCTTCGCGCTAGCGGGATTACACAATGAGCAGTATTTT. This gives the protein CASSFALAGLHNEQYF.

V usage is TRBV2 and J usage is TRBJ2-6; TRBD2 might be the D (6 bases). The CDR3 length is 16 residues. V dropped 4 bases and J dropped 0 bases, with 10 bases sitting between them. Germline CDR1 and CDR2: SNHLY and FYNNEI. The CDR3 sequence is CASSAGRTSGANVLTF. CDR3 bases: TGTGCCAGCAGTGCGGGGAGGACCTCTGGGGCCAACGTCCTGACTTTC.

This clonotype was counted a few times. V gene TRBV2 combines with J gene TRBJ1-3, with D unresolved. Per germline, CDR1 SNHLY and CDR2 FYNNEI. Trimming removed 7 bases at V and 4 bases at J, with 11 bases between. This CDR3 region has 13 residues. CDR3 protein: CASTPKQGNTIYF. The CDR3, as DNA: TGTGCCAGCACCCCGAAGCAGGGAAACACCATATATTTT.

The genes are TRBV20-1 and TRBJ1-6; D not resolved. This CDR3 contains 14 residues. Germline-derived CDR1 and CDR2 are DFQATT and SNEGSKA (reference sequence). V was cut by 4 bases and J by 8 bases, with 15 bases left in between. CDR3 DNA: TGCAGTGCTAACCCACACGGGAAGGATTCACCCCTCCACTTT. Translation gives CSANPHGKDSPLHF.

The gene calls are TRBV7-4 and TRBJ1-6; 10 bases agree with TRBD1. The V segment lost 3 bases and the J segment 10 bases; nucleotides outside the gene matches: 3. From germline, CDR1 is SGHVT and CDR2 SQSDAQ. The length of the CDR3 is 14 residues. The CDR3 loop is CASSLGTGASPLHF. The CDR3 DNA sequence: TGTGCCAGCAGCTTGGGGACAGGGGCCTCACCCCTCCACTTT.

This chain's CDR3 is CAHRARMSTDTQYF. The CDR3 DNA follows: TGTGCCCACAGAGCACGTATGAGCACAGATACGCAGTATTTT. The chain has TRBV2 and TRBJ2-3; D call uncertain. The V end lost 11 bases, the J end lost 0 bases, and 15 bases lay between the germline ends. The CDR3 is 14 amino acids. Per the germline V gene, CDR1 is SNHLY and CDR2 is FYNNEI. Combining the CDR3 with reference TRBV2 and TRBJ2-3 gives the whole variable domain EPEVTQTPSHQVTQMGQEVILRCVPISNHLYFYWYRQILGQKVEFLVSFYNNEISEKSEIFDDQFSVERPDGSNFTLKIRSTKLEDSAMYFCAHRARMSTDTQYFGPGTRLTVL.

V usage is TRBV20-1 and J usage is TRBJ2-7; 13 nucleotides line up with TRBD2. Unmatched junction bases numbered 14, after V lost 0 bases and J lost 3 bases. The germline V gene encodes CDR1 DFQATT and CDR2 SNEGSKA (reference sequence). CDR3 length: 19 residues. CDR3 loop: CSARDEGLAGWESDYEQYF. As DNA, the CDR3 is TGCAGTGCTAGAGATGAGGGACTAGCGGGGTGGGAAAGTGACTACGAGCAGTACTTC.

Turning to this clonotype: One base away lies a much larger clone, so this may be a sequencing read error. J is TRBJ2-7 and V is TRBV6-1; D unclear. CDR3 length: 12 residues. V dropped 6 bases and J dropped 2 bases, with 8 bases sitting between them. CDR1 MNHNS and CDR2 SASEGT come from the germline V gene. The CDR3 spells CASRATPYEQYF. The CDR3 DNA reads as TGTGCCAGCAGGGCGACTCCCTACGAGCAGTACTTC.

The gene calls are TRBV9 and TRBJ2-7, with 8 bases that match TRBD2. CDR1 and CDR2 (germline): SGDLS, YYNGEE. CDR3 length equals 15 residues. V gave up 3 bases and J gave up 4 bases; unmatched junction bases: 9. For the CDR3, the DNA is TGTGCCAGCAGCGCGAGCGGGGGAGGGTCATACGAGCAGTACTTC. Its protein product is CASSASGGGSYEQYF.

This clonotype was found once. V is TRBV2 and J is TRBJ1-2; 10 bases agree with TRBD1. CDR1 is SNHLY, CDR2 FYNNEI, per germline. V gave up 5 bases and J gave up 8 bases; unmatched junction bases: 11. This CDR3 region has 15 residues. The DNA for the CDR3 is TGTGCCAGCAGTCCTCGGACAGGGGGTTCGTTAGGCTACACCTTC. As protein: CASSPRTGGSLGYTF.

There are many counts of this clonotype. The chain has TRBV28 and TRBJ2-7; TRBD2 matches 7 bases. V dropped 2 bases and J dropped 4; count of bases not matched to a gene: 8. Germline V gene data show CDR1 as MDHEN and CDR2 as SYDVKM. CDR3 length: 15 residues. This CDR3 is CASSLPGEGKYEQYF. In nucleotides, the CDR3 is TGTGCCAGCAGTTTACCGGGGGAGGGGAAGTACGAGCAGTACTTC.

V gene TRBV14 combines with J gene TRBJ1-6, with a tentative D call TRBD1 (5 bases). V dropped 4 bases and J dropped 10 bases, with 17 bases sitting between them. The CDR3 has 15 residues. Germline assignment: CDR1 SGHDN and CDR2 FVKESK. Here the CDR3 reads CASSLRTRGKSPLHF. In DNA, the CDR3 is TGTGCCAGCAGCCTTCGGACGAGGGGAAAATCACCCCTCCACTTT.

The V and J genes are TRBV24-1 and TRBJ1-2; perhaps TRBD1 as D (5 bases). Trimming took off 4 bases at V and 0 bases at J, with 8 bases between the two ends. CDR3 length equals 14 residues. Germline lookup yields CDR1 KGHDR and CDR2 SFDVKD. This CDR3 reads CATSDRGANYGYTF. CDR3 nucleotide sequence: TGTGCCACCAGTGACCGGGGCGCTAACTATGGCTACACCTTC.

CDR3 residues: CATSRWGGESTEAFF. The CDR3 DNA reads TGTGCCACCTCAAGGTGGGGAGGGGAGAGCACTGAAGCTTTCTTT. The V and J genes are TRBV9 and TRBJ1-1, with D perhaps matching TRBD1 (5 bases). With 9 bases removed from V and 4 bases from J, the gap between germline ends came to 22 bases. From germline, CDR1 is SGDLS and CDR2 YYNGEE. There are 15 residues in the CDR3.

A single count supports this clonotype. The rearrangement uses TRBV7-3 and TRBJ2-5, with no clear D. With 3 bases removed from V and 5 bases from J, the gap between germline ends came to 16 bases. From germline, CDR1 is SGHTA and CDR2 FQGTGA. CDR3 length: 15 residues. CDR3 DNA: TGTGCCAGCAGCTTGATTGTTGGGCTCGGGGAGACCCAGTACTTC. It is translated as CASSLIVGLGETQYF.